The 9 T cell receptor beta chains reported below all come from one sample, sequenced in a study of CD8+CD57+ T cells in acquired aplastic anemia. Profiles of TCR beta VDJ and CDR3 were generated from a genomic DNA template. TCRdb re-called the reads through MiXCR, storing one row per CDR3 protein. This sample has over 150,000 distinct CDR3 sequences, with 45% to 60% found just once. Patients who underwent sequencing had shown CD8+CD57+ cell expansion by flow cytometry. The sequenced sample was sorted CD4+, CD8+, or CD8+CD57+ T cells (not recorded which) from PBMCs. All receptors derive from a human donor with aplastic anemia.

This clonotype showed up many times. This chain connects TRBV15 to TRBJ2-1; D uncertain. V lost 5 bases, J lost 5 bases, and 16 bases lay in between. The CDR3 totals 15 residues. Per germline, CDR1 LNHNV and CDR2 YYDKDF (reference sequence). CDR3 coding DNA: TGTGCCACCAGCGCCCCGCCCATGGGCAACAATGAGCAGTTCTTC. This sequence encodes CATSAPPMGNNEQFF.

This clonotype came up many times. The rearrangement uses TRBV6-4 and TRBJ1-5; 7 bases are a match to TRBD1. J lost 2 bases, V lost 8 bases, and 6 bases had no gene match. Per the germline V gene, CDR1 is MRHNA and CDR2 is SNTAGT. The CDR3 runs to 14 residues. In nucleotides, the CDR3 is TGTGCCAGCCTAACGGGACAGTGCAATCAGCCCCAGCATTTT. Its translation: CASLTGQCNQPQHF.

The J gene is TRBJ2-7, the V gene TRBV29-1; 8 nucleotides align to TRBD1. The CDR3 consists of 13 residues. The V gene end was trimmed by 4 bases and the J gene end by 2 bases; junction bases not matched to a gene: 4. CDR1 SQVTM and CDR2 ANQGSEA come from the germline V gene. The CDR3: CSVAWDRPYEQYF. The CDR3 DNA is TGCAGCGTTGCCTGGGACAGGCCCTACGAGCAGTACTTC.

This clonotype was seen many times. The chain joins TRBV10-1 to TRBJ2-2, with D tentatively TRBD2 (6 bases). CDR1 is WNHNN, CDR2 SYGVQD, per germline (reference sequence). The CDR3 covers 14 residues. Trimming shortened V by 4 bases and J by 2 bases, and 8 bases separated the two germline ends. The CDR3 DNA reads as TGCGCCAGCAGTGGACTAGGAAACACCGGGGAGCTGTTTTTT. This gives the protein CASSGLGNTGELFF.

The chain is built from TRBV12-3 or TRBV12-4 and TRBJ1-3; TRBD1 aligns across 7 bases. The CDR3 contains 16 residues. Trimming took 1 base from V and 4 from J; bases not matched to a gene: 7. The DNA of the CDR3 is TGTGCCAGCAGTTTAGAAGGGGGCTCCGGAGGAAACACCATATATTTT. It encodes CASSLEGGSGGNTIYF.

This clonotype was seen a few times. A junction boundary mismatches the germline segment, possibly from a read error. The chain uses TRBV18 and TRBJ1-4, with TRBD1 matching 7 bases. The CDR3 covers 16 residues. CDR1 is KGHSH, CDR2 LQKENI, per germline. The CDR3 spells CVSSPTKNRGDEKLFF. As DNA, the CDR3 is TGTGTCAGCTCACCGACCAAGAACAGGGGTGATGAAAAACTGTTTTTT.

The V call is TRBV3-1, the J call TRBJ1-2, with a tentative D call TRBD1 (5 bases). Trimming took 0 bases from V and 6 from J, leaving 11 bases between them. Germline V gene sequence: CDR1 LGHDT, CDR2 YNNKEL (reference sequence). This CDR3 has 14 residues. CDR3 amino acids: CASSQEPTVNGYTF. As DNA, the CDR3 is TGTGCCAGCAGCCAAGAGCCGACAGTTAATGGCTACACCTTC.

This clonotype was recorded only once. A read error may be the cause here, since a much bigger clone is one base away. The chain is built from TRBV19 and TRBJ1-1, with D perhaps matching TRBD1 (5 bases). The CDR3 is 17 amino acids. Germline values: CDR1 LNHDA, CDR2 SQIVND (reference sequence). The CDR3 DNA is TGTGCCAGTAGTATCTCCGGGACCAATTTAATGAAAACTGAAGCTTTCTTT. Translation: CASSISGTNLMKTEAFF.

The CDR3 DNA reads as TGTGCCATCAGTGAGCAAAGTTCCCCCTACAATGAGCAGTTCTTC. It specifies CAISEQSSPYNEQFF. The chain joins TRBV10-3 to TRBJ2-1; D is unclear. The ends were cut back, 2 bases at V and 2 bases at J, with 10 bases in the middle. The CDR3 is made up of 15 amino acids. Germline CDR1 reads ENHRY; CDR2 reads SYGVKD.